This TCR beta chain emerged from a study of OX40 agonist ivuxolimab in advanced cancers. General study points: The specificity for antigen of the expanded peripheral T cells was not determined. Low normalized T-cell clonal expansion was additionally recorded for some nonresponders.

Assay: immunoSEQ multiplex PCR; the TCRdb copy retains only in-frame clones and omits some. The sample yields 53,000 or so clones, 75% to 85% seen once. This clone was counted a few times. The antigen remains undetermined. The timepoints at which blood was sampled were baseline, cycle 4 day 1, and cycle 7 day 1. The source of this sequence is an adult with an advanced solid tumor such as melanoma, head and neck, liver or kidney cancer. The sequencing here drew on CD4+ or CD8+ T cells sorted from blood, taken in a trial of the OX40 agonist ivuxolimab.

This chain's CDR3 is CASSERRGGITDTQYF. The CDR3 bases are TGTGCCAGCAGTGAACGCCGTGGGGGTATAACGGATACGCAGTATTTT. The chain employs TRBV6-1 and TRBJ2-3; D possibly matches TRBD1 or TRBD2 (5 bases each). The ends were cut back, 2 bases at V and 6 bases at J, with 18 bases in the middle. CDR1 is MNHNS and CDR2 is SASEGT in the germline V gene. This CDR3 is built from 16 residues.